The 27 T cell receptor beta chains listed next were all sequenced from one sample in a study of shared clonotypes between healthy human individuals. Sequencing used immunoSEQ multiplex PCR; TCRdb keeps in-frame clones, though not all of them. The data hold millions of clones, with 85% to 95% observed a single time. Sequences were obtained from naive CD4+ T cells sorted from blood. Subset here: CD45RA+ positively selected. The receptor set was obtained from a man younger than 30 in good health.

The genes are TRBV7-2 and TRBJ2-3, with 7 bases fitting TRBD2. CDR3 length: 17 amino acids. The J segment lost 8 bases and the V segment lost 5 bases, leaving 19 bases of the junction unmatched. Germline CDR1 is SGHTA and CDR2 is FQGNSA. The CDR3 bases are TGTGCCAGCAGCCGGGATCTAGGACTAGAGGTTAAGGGTACGCAGTATTTT. Translating it yields CASSRDLGLEVKGTQYF.

J is TRBJ2-7 and V is TRBV7-6, with 10 positions matching TRBD2. Looked up from germline, CDR1 is SGHVS and CDR2 is FNYEAQ. There are 14 residues in the CDR3. The V segment lost 3 bases and the J segment 6 bases; nucleotides outside the gene matches: 5. CDR3 DNA: TGTGCCAGCAGCTTGCTAGCGGGGGAAGCCGAGCAGTACTTC. Protein: CASSLLAGEAEQYF.

This clone was seen a single time. V and J are TRBV7-9 and TRBJ2-3; D is perhaps TRBD1 or TRBD2 (8 bases each). The CDR3 consists of 16 residues. V was trimmed by 5 bases and J by 6 bases, leaving 21 bases between them. Per the germline V gene, CDR1 is SEHNR and CDR2 is FQNEAQ (reference sequence). In DNA, the CDR3 is TGTGCCAGCAGCCCCGGGAGGGGACAGGTAAATGATACGCAGTATTTT. This gives the protein CASSPGRGQVNDTQYF.

The J gene is TRBJ1-5, the V gene TRBV28; TRBD1 might be the D (6 bases). Trimming pared 2 bases from V and 5 bases from J, leaving 16 bases between. Looked up from germline, CDR1 is MDHEN and CDR2 is SYDVKM. This CDR3 comprises 16 residues. CDR3 bases: TGTGCCAGCAGTTTAGGCGGGCGGGCAGGGGATCAGCCCCAGCATTTT. The encoded protein is CASSLGGRAGDQPQHF.

V gene TRBV12-2 combines with J gene TRBJ1-2. TRBV12-2 is shown as a pseudogene. The CDR3 is 15 residues long. The CDR3 region has the DNA TGTGCAAGTCGCTTCGGGCCGCAAGCTAACTATGGCTACACCTTC. It yields the protein CASRFGPQANYGYTF.

As regards this clone: Mismatch with germline at one junction end may stem from a read error. V usage is TRBV10-3 and J usage is TRBJ2-7, with D tentatively TRBD1 or TRBD2 (5 bases each). This CDR3 spans 17 amino acids. From germline, CDR1 is ENHRY and CDR2 SYGVKD. In DNA, the CDR3 is TGTGCCTCCCACGCCGGTGGACGGGACGGAGTCTCCCACGAGCAGTACTTC. Protein sequence: CASHAGGRDGVSHEQYF.

The rearrangement links TRBV19 to TRBJ2-1; D not certain. V lost 6 bases and J 7 bases, leaving 10 bases between the germline ends. CDR3 length: 12 amino acids. Germline values: CDR1 LNHDA, CDR2 SQIVND (reference sequence). CDR3 loop: CASRQLGNEQFF. CDR3 coding DNA: TGTGCCAGTAGGCAGCTAGGGAATGAGCAGTTCTTC.

The chain uses TRBV25-1 and TRBJ1-5, with 7 positions matching TRBD1. Germline V gives CDR1 MGHDK, CDR2 SYGVNS. There are 14 residues in the CDR3. Trimming cost V 5 bases and J 4 bases; bases outside gene matches: 5. The CDR3 nucleotides are TGTGCCAGCAGTCGACAGGGCCAAAATCAGCCCCAGCATTTT. Translating gives CASSRQGQNQPQHF.

This chain's CDR3 is CASSLYGGNSNQPQHF. The CDR3, as DNA: TGTGCCAGCTCACTATACGGGGGTAATAGCAATCAGCCCCAGCATTTT. This chain connects TRBV18 to TRBJ1-5, with TRBD1 as a possible D gene (5 bases). The germline V and J ends were trimmed by 4 bases and 0 bases, with 13 bases remaining between them. In germline, CDR1 is KGHSH, CDR2 LQKENI. The CDR3 is 16 residues long.

This rearrangement joins TRBV5-1 to TRBJ2-7, with 10 nucleotides matching TRBD1. V gave up 3 bases and J gave up 5 bases; unmatched junction bases: 5. This CDR3 contains 14 residues. CDR1 is SGHRS and CDR2 is YFSETQ in the germline V gene. CDR3 in DNA: TGCGCCAGCAGCTCCCGGGACAGGGGAAACGAGCAGTACTTC. This sequence encodes CASSSRDRGNEQYF.

The CDR3 DNA follows: TGTGCCTGGAGTCCCGGGACAGGGGGCGCGAACACCATATATTTT. Its protein is CAWSPGTGGANTIYF. V is TRBV30 and J is TRBJ1-3, with 12 bases aligning to TRBD1. V was pared by 2 bases and J by 7 bases, with 6 bases of the junction left unmatched. The germline CDR1 and CDR2 sequences are GTSNPN and SVGIG (reference sequence). The CDR3 consists of 15 residues.

The rearrangement links TRBV19 to TRBJ1-5; maybe TRBD1 (6 bases). This CDR3 has 20 amino acids. Germline V gene lookup returns CDR1 LNHDA and CDR2 SQIVND (reference sequence). V lost 3 bases and J 0 bases, leaving 24 bases between the germline ends. CDR3 coding DNA: TGTGCCAGTAGTATCCCTCCCTATGAAACAGGGCGTTATAGCAATCAGCCCCAGCATTTT. The encoded protein is CASSIPPYETGRYSNQPQHF.

The sample holds one count of this clone. The V call is TRBV5-1, the J call TRBJ2-1; 11 bases are a match to TRBD2. Germline trimming cut 5 bases from V and 9 bases from J; bases unmatched to any gene: 10. Germline CDR1 reads SGHRS; CDR2 reads YFSETQ. The length of the CDR3 is 15 residues. The chain's CDR3 is CASRLAGEVRGEQFF. CDR3 in DNA: TGCGCCAGCAGACTAGCGGGAGAGGTAAGGGGTGAGCAGTTCTTC.

This clone was observed once. V gene TRBV27 combines with J gene TRBJ2-7, with 7 positions matching TRBD2. The CDR3 sequence is 16 residues long. V trimming: 2 bases; J trimming: 2 bases; junction bases outside the gene matches: 9. From germline, CDR1 is MNHEY and CDR2 SMNVEV (reference sequence). The CDR3 DNA follows: TGTGCCAGCAGTTTAGCCTCTAGCGGAGTCCCCTACGAGCAGTACTTC. Amino acids: CASSLASSGVPYEQYF.

V and J are TRBV6-5 and TRBJ1-2; tentatively, D is TRBD1 (6 bases). CDR1 and CDR2 from the germline V gene are MNHEY and SVGAGI. This CDR3 region has 13 residues. V lost 6 bases and J lost 6, with 14 bases in between. DNA for the CDR3: TGTGCCAGCAGAGTGCGGCAGGGGAATGGCTACACCTTC. Translation: CASRVRQGNGYTF.

The chain combines TRBV6-1 with TRBJ2-7; 8 bases map to TRBD1. Germline trimming cut 6 bases from V and 3 bases from J; bases unmatched to any gene: 10. The CDR3 consists of 15 residues. The V gene's germline CDR1 is MNHNS and CDR2 SASEGT. CDR3 protein: CASSKTGATFYEQYF. CDR3 nucleotides: TGTGCCAGCAGCAAGACAGGGGCCACCTTCTACGAGCAGTACTTC.

The chain has TRBV30 and TRBJ1-5; 7 nucleotides match TRBD1. The CDR3 consists of 13 residues. Looked up from germline, CDR1 is GTSNPN and CDR2 is SVGIG (reference sequence). J was trimmed by 4 bases and V by 4 bases; bases with no gene match: 4. The CDR3: CAWTGQTNQPQHF. The DNA for the CDR3 is TGTGCCTGGACGGGACAGACAAATCAGCCCCAGCATTTT.

The gene calls are TRBV7-9 and TRBJ2-2; no clear D gene. CDR3 length: 14 residues. Looked up from germline, CDR1 is SEHNR and CDR2 is FQNEAQ (reference sequence). V was pared by 5 bases and J by 6 bases, with 13 bases between. Here the CDR3 DNA reads TGTGCCAGCAGCCCTACCGAAGGACCCGGGGAGCTGTTTTTT. Its protein product is CASSPTEGPGELFF.

This clone was counted once. The chain combines TRBV2 with TRBJ1-6; D is uncertain. Germline values: CDR1 SNHLY, CDR2 FYNNEI. The CDR3 contains 14 residues. The germline V and J ends were trimmed by 7 bases and 10 bases, with 17 bases remaining between them. This CDR3 is CASKLEGPGSPLHF. CDR3 DNA sequence: TGTGCCAGCAAGTTGGAAGGGCCCGGATCACCCCTCCACTTT.

Concerning this clone: The same CDR3 also results from other DNA sequences found in this sample. The chain links TRBV20-1 to TRBJ1-2; D uncertain. Deletions cut 3 bases from V and 3 bases from J, with 5 bases between. The germline CDR1 and CDR2 sequences are DFQATT and SNEGSKA (reference sequence). This CDR3 region has 11 residues. This chain's CDR3 is CSARTDYGYTF. The DNA for the CDR3 is TGCAGTGCTAGGACCGACTATGGCTACACCTTC.

V usage is TRBV7-8 and J usage is TRBJ1-1; a weak D match, TRBD1 (5 bases). The CDR3 length is 14 residues. The germline V and J ends were trimmed by 1 base and 4 bases, with 10 bases remaining between them. Germline CDR1 and CDR2: SGHVS and FQNEAQ. The CDR3 loop reads CASSLVSGTTEAFF. The CDR3, as DNA: TGTGCCAGCAGCTTAGTATCCGGGACCACTGAAGCTTTCTTT. Looking up the rest from reference TRBV7-8 and TRBJ1-1 gives the full variable domain: GAGVSQSPRYKVAKRGQDVALRCDPISGHVSLFWYQQALGQGPEFLTYFQNEAQLDKSGLPSDRFFAERPEGSVSTLKIQRTQQEDSAVYLCASSLVSGTTEAFFGQGTRLTVV.

The chain uses TRBV19 and TRBJ1-5; D uncertain. Per germline, CDR1 LNHDA and CDR2 SQIVND (reference sequence). The germline V and J ends were trimmed by 5 bases and 2 bases, with 13 bases remaining between them. There are 15 residues in the CDR3. The DNA of the CDR3 is TGTGCCAGTAGTCCCACAGCTTGGGGCAATCAGCCCCAGCATTTT. The encoded protein is CASSPTAWGNQPQHF.

This clone was seen only once. Other DNA variants within this sample encode the same CDR3. The genes are TRBV5-6 and TRBJ2-5, with D perhaps matching TRBD1 (5 bases). The CDR3 covers 15 residues. Germline V gene lookup returns CDR1 SGHDT and CDR2 YYEEEE. Trimming removed 0 bases at V and 2 bases at J, with 11 bases between. The chain's CDR3 is CASSLGLGVQETQYF. The CDR3, as DNA: TGTGCCAGCAGCTTGGGCTTAGGGGTACAAGAGACCCAGTACTTC.

The chain recombines TRBV10-3 with TRBJ2-5; no definite D call. There are 14 residues in the CDR3. The germline CDR1 and CDR2 sequences are ENHRY and SYGVKD. V lost 2 bases and J lost 3, with 10 bases in between. The CDR3: CAISESGLEETQYF. In DNA, the CDR3 is TGTGCCATCAGTGAGAGTGGATTAGAAGAGACCCAGTACTTC.

This rearrangement joins TRBV7-6 to TRBJ2-5, with TRBD2 matching 7 bases. The V gene end was trimmed by 7 bases and the J gene end by 1 base; junction bases not matched to a gene: 9. Germline lookup yields CDR1 SGHVS and CDR2 FNYEAQ. CDR3 length: 15 residues. In DNA form, the CDR3 reads TGTGCCAGCACCCCGAACGGGGGGACCCAAGAGACCCAGTACTTC. It translates to CASTPNGGTQETQYF.

The CDR3: CASSRSDSPFSNPYGEQYF. The CDR3 nucleotides read TGTGCCAGCAGCCGATCGGACAGCCCCTTCAGCAATCCCTACGGCGAGCAGTACTTC. The chain combines TRBV28 with TRBJ2-7, with a weak D call TRBD1 (6 bases). The V gene's germline CDR1 is MDHEN and CDR2 SYDVKM. The V end was cut by 6 bases, the J end by 6 bases, with 33 bases between. There are 19 residues in the CDR3.

This sequence joins TRBV2 and TRBJ2-7; D is perhaps TRBD2 (5 bases). The CDR3 runs 12 residues. V dropped 5 bases and J dropped 7 bases, with 12 bases sitting between them. Germline CDR1 reads SNHLY; CDR2 reads FYNNEI. CDR3 amino acids: CASSPGSGEQYF. The CDR3 bases are TGTGCCAGCAGTCCGGGTTCGGGGGAGCAGTACTTC.